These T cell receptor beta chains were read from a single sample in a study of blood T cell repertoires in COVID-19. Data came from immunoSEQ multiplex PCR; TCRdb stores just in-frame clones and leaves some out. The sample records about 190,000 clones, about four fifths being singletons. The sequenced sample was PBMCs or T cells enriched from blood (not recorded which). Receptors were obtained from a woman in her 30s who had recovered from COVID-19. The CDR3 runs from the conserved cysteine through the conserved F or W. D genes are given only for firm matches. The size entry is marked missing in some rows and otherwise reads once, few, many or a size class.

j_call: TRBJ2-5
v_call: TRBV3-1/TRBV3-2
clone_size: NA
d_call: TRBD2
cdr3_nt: TGTGCCAGCAGCCACACTAGCGGCCAAGAGACCCAGTACTTC
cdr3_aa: CASSHTSGQETQYF

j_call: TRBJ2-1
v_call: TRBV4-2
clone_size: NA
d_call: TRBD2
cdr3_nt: TGTGCCAGCAGCCAAGAGCTAGCGGGGGGCAAAAGTTATGAGCAGTTCTTC
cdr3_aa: CASSQELAGGKSYEQFF

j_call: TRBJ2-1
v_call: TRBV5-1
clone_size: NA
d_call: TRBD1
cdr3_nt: TGCGCCAGCAGCTTGTGGTTCCAGGGGGCATTTGATGAGCAGTTCTTC
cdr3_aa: CASSLWFQGAFDEQFF

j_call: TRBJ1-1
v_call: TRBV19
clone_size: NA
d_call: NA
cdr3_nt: TGTGCCAGTAGTTTCTCCGGGAACACTGAAGCTTTCTTT
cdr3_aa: CASSFSGNTEAFF

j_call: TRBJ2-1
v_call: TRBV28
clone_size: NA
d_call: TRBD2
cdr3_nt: TGTGCCAGCAGTTCGCTAGCGGGGCGGTCCTACAATGAGCAGTTCTTC
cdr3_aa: CASSSLAGRSYNEQFF

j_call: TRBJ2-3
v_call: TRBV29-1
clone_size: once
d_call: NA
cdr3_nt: TGCAGCGTTGTGTACACAGATACGCAGTATTTT
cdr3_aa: CSVVYTDTQYF

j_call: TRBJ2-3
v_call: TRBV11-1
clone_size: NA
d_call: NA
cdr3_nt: TGTGCCAGCAGCCCACGGAACCGAGGGCCAGATACGCAGTATTTT
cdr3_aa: CASSPRNRGPDTQYF

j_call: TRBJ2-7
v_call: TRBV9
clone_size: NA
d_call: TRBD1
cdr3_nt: TGTGCCAGCAGCGTAGGGACAGGGGGCGTCTACGAGCAGTACTTC
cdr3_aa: CASSVGTGGVYEQYF

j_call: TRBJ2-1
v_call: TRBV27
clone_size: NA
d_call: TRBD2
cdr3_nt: TGTGCCAGCAGTTCCCAAACTAGCGGGAGCTACAATGAGCAGTTCTTC
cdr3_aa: CASSSQTSGSYNEQFF

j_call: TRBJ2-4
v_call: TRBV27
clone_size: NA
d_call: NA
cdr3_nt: TGTGCCAGCAGTCAGGGCTTGACCAAAAACATTCAGTACTTC
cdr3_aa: CASSQGLTKNIQYF

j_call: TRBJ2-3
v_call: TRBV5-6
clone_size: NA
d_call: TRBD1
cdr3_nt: TGTGCCAGCAGCCACTACAGGGGAGCTAGCACAGATACGCAGTATTTT
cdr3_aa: CASSHYRGASTDTQYF

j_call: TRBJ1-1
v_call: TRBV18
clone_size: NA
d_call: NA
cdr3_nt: TGTGCCAGCTCGGTTCGTCAGGGCGGAATGAACACTGAAGCTTTCTTT
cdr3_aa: CASSVRQGGMNTEAFF

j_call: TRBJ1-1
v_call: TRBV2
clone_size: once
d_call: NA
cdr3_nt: TGTGCCAGCAGTCCCTCCTTTGAAGCTTTCTTT
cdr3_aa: CASSPSFEAFF

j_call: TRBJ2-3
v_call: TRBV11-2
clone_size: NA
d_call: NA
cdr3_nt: TGTGCCAGCACCCCATTTCGGACATTGAAAGATACGCAGTATTTT
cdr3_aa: CASTPFRTLKDTQYF

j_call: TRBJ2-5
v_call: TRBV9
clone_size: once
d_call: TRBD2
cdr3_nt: TGTGCCAGCAGCCCAAGGGTTGGGCGGGGGGCAGAGACCCAGTACTTC
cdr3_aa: CASSPRVGRGAETQYF

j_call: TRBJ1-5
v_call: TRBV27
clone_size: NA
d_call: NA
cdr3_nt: TGTGCCAGCAGTCAACCGGGGGGGGATCAGCCCCAGCATTTT
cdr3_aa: CASSQPGGDQPQHF

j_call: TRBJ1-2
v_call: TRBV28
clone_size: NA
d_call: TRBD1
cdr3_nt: TGTGCCAGCAGTCTAACGAAGGGGGCGCGAGGCTACACCTTC
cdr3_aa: CASSLTKGARGYTF

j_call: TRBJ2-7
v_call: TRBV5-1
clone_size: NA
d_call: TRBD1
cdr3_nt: TGCGCCAGCAGCCTTAGGACAGGGAACGAGCAGTACTTC
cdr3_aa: CASSLRTGNEQYF

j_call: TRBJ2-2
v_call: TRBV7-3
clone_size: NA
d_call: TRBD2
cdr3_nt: TGTGCCAGCAGCCTAATAGCGGGAGGAAGGCGAGGCACCGGGGAGCTGTTTTTT
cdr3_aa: CASSLIAGGRRGTGELFF

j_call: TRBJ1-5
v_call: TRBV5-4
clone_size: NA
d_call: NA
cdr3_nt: TGTGCCAGCAGCGGCAGGGCGTGGGGGCCGGATCAGCCCCAGCATTTT
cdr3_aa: CASSGRAWGPDQPQHF

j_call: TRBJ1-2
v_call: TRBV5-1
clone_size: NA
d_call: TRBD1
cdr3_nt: TGCGCCAGCAGCTTGGAAGGGACAGGGGGCGCGAGTGGCTACACCTTC
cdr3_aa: CASSLEGTGGASGYTF

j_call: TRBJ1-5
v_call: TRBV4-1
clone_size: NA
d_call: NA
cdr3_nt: TGCGCCAGCAGCCAAGAGACGGTCGGAGGATACAATCAGCCCCAGCATTTT
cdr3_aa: CASSQETVGGYNQPQHF

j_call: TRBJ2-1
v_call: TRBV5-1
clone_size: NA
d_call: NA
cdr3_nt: TGCGCCAGCAGCGGGGAGGCCCTCCTCGGCTACAATGAGCAGTTCTTC
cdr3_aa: CASSGEALLGYNEQFF

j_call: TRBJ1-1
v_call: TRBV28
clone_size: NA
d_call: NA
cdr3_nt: TGTGCCAGCAGTTTACGGGGGGTCACTGAAGCTTTCTTT
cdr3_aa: CASSLRGVTEAFF

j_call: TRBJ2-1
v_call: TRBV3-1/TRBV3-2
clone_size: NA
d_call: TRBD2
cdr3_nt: TGTGCCAGCAGCCAAGACTGGGGGGGACGTGGGAGGAATGAGCAGTTCTTC
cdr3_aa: CASSQDWGGRGRNEQFF

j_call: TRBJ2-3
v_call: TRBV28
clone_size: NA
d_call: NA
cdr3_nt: TGTGCCAGCAGTTCCCCCGGACTGGGAAGAGATACGCAGTATTTT
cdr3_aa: CASSSPGLGRDTQYF

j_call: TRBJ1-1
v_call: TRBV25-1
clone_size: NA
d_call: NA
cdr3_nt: TGTGCCAGCACAGGGGTGGGTGAAGCTTTCTTT
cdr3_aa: CASTGVGEAFF

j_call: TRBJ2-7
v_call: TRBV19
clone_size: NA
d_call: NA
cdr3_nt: TGTGCCAGTAGTATAGCGGCAGGGTTGAACTACGAGCAGTACTTC
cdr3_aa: CASSIAAGLNYEQYF

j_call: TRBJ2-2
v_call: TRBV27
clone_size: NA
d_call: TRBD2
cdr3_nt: TGTGCCAGCAGCGGAGCGGGGGGGTTCGGGGAGCTGTTTTTT
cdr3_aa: CASSGAGGFGELFF

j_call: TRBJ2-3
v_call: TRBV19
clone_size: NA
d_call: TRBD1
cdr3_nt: TGTGCCAGTAGGACAGGGGGCACAGATACGCAGTATTTT
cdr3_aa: CASRTGGTDTQYF

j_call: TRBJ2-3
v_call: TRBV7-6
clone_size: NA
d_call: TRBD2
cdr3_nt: TGTGCCAGCAGCTCGAGCGGACTAGCCACAGATACGCAGTATTTT
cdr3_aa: CASSSSGLATDTQYF

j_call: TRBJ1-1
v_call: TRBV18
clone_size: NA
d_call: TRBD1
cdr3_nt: TGTGCCAGCCGACAGGGGGTAACTGAAGCTTTCTTT
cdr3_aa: CASRQGVTEAFF

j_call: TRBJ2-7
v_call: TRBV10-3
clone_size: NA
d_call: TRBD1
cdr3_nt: TGTGCCATCAGTCGTACAGGGGGTACCTACGAGCAGTACTTC
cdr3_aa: CAISRTGGTYEQYF

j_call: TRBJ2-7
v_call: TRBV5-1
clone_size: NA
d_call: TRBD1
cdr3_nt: TGCGCCAGCAGCTACGCCGGGACAGACACCTACGAGCAGTACTTC
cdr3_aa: CASSYAGTDTYEQYF

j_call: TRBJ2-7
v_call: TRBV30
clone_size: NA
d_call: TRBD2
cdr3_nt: TGTGCCTGGAGTGAAGCGGGACTAGCGAACGAGCAGTACTTC
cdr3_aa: CAWSEAGLANEQYF

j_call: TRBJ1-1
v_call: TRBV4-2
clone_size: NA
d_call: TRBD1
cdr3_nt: TGTGCCAGCAGCCTCAGTCCGGGACAGGGGTCTGAAGCTTTCTTT
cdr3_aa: CASSLSPGQGSEAFF

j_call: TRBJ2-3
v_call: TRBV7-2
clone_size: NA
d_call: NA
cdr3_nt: TGTGCCAGCAGCTTAGGGCAGTTAGATACGCAGTATTTT
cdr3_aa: CASSLGQLDTQYF

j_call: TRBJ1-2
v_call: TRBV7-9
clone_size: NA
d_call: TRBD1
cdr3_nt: TGTGCCAGCAGCTTAGCCGGGACAGTTAACTATGGCTACACCTTC
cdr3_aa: CASSLAGTVNYGYTF

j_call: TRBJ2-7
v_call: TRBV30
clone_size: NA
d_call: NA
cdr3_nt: TGTGCCTGGAGTCCCACTGACAGGACACGTGTCCAGTACTTC
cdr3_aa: CAWSPTDRTRVQYF

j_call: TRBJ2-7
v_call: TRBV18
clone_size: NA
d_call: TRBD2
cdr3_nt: TGTGCCAGCTCCCCCGGGACTAGCGCCACCTACGAGCAGTACTTC
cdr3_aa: CASSPGTSATYEQYF

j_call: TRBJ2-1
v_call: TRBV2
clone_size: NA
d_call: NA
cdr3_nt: TGTGCCAGCAGCCCCTCGAGCTCCTACAATGAGCAGTTCTTC
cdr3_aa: CASSPSSSYNEQFF

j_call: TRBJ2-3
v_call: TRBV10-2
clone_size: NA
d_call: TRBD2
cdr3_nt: TGCGCCAGCACCCCGGGGCTAGCGGGGGCCGGGGATACGCAGTATTTT
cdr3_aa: CASTPGLAGAGDTQYF

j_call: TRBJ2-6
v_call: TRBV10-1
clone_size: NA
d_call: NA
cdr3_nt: TGCGCCAGCAGTGATAGCTCTGGGGCCAACGTCCTGACTTTC
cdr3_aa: CASSDSSGANVLTF

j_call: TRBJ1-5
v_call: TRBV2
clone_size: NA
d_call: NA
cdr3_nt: TGTGCCAGCGAAGGGGAAGGGAATCAGCCCCAGCATTTT
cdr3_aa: CASEGEGNQPQHF

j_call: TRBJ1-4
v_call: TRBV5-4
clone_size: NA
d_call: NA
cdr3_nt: TGTGCCAGCAGCTTCTCGGGAGAAAAACTGTTTTTT
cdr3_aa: CASSFSGEKLFF

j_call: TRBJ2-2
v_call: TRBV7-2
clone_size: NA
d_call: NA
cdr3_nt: TGTGCCAGCAGCTTACGGGGGGCGCTTATGACCGGGGAGCTGTTTTTT
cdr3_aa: CASSLRGALMTGELFF

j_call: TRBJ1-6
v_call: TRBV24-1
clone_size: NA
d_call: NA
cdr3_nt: TGTGCCACCAGGGGGACCGGAACAGGGCTCTCCATTACTCGCTCCCCCGGGAATTCACCCCTCCACTTT
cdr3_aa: CATRGTGTGLSITRSPGNSPLHF

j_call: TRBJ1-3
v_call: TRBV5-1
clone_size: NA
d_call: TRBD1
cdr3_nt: TGCGCCAGCAGCTTGGGACAGGGGGCTGGAAACACCATATATTTT
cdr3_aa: CASSLGQGAGNTIYF

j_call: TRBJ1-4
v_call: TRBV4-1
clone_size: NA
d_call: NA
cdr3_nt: TGCGCCAGCAGCCTCGAGGGGGCAACTAATGAAAAACTGTTTTTT
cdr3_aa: CASSLEGATNEKLFF

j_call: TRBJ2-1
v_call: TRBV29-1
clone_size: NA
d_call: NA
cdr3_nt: TGCAGCGTTGCATCCCCCCCGGCAGCCCCGGAGGACAATGAGCAGTTCTTC
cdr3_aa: CSVASPPAAPEDNEQFF

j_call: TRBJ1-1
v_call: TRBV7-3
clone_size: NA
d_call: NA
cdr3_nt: TGTGCCAGCAGCTTAGGCAGGAACACTGAAGCTTTCTTT
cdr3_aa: CASSLGRNTEAFF

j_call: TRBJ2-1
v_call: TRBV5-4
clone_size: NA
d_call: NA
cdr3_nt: TGTGCCAGCAGCAGTCGATCAGCGTGGGACAATGAGCAGTTCTTC
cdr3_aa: CASSSRSAWDNEQFF

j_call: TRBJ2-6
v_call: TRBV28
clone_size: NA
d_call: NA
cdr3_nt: TGTGCCAGCAGTTTGGGGGGGGCCCCGTCTGGGGCCAACGTCCTGACTTTC
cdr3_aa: CASSLGGAPSGANVLTF

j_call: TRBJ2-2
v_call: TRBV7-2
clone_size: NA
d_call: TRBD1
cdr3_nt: TGTGCCAGCAGCCCCTCCGGGACAGGGGGTACGGCCGGGGAGCTGTTTTTT
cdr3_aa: CASSPSGTGGTAGELFF

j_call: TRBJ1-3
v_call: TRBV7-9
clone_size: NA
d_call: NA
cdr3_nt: TGTGCCAGCAGCTTAACAGGGCCGGGAAACACCATATATTTT
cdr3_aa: CASSLTGPGNTIYF